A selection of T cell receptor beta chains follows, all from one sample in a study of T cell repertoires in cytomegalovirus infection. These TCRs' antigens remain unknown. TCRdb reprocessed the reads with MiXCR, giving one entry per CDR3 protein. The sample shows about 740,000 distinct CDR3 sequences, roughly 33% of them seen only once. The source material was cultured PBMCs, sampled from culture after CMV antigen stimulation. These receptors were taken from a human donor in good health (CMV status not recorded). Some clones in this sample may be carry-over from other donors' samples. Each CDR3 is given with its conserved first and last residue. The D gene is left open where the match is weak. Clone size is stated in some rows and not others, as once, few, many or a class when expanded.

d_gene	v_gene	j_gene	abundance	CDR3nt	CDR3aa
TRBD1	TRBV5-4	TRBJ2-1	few	TGTGCCAGCAGCTTGATGACAGGGAAGAATGAGCAGTTCTTC	CASSLMTGKNEQFF
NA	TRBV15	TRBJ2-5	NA	TGTGCCACCAGCAGAGTCATTACAGGGTTGGGGGAGACCCAGTACTTC	CATSRVITGLGETQYF
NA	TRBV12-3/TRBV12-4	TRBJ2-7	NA	TGTGCCAGCAGTACCGGGACACCTTCCGGCGAGCAGTACTTC	CASSTGTPSGEQYF
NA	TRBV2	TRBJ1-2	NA	TGTGCCAGCACTGGAGAGGAGGTGGATCCCTATGGCTACACCTTC	CASTGEEVDPYGYTF
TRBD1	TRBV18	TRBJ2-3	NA	TGTGCCAGCTCACTTGGGACAGGGACCACAGATACGCAGTATTTT	CASSLGTGTTDTQYF
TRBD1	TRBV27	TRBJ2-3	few	TGTGCCAGCAGTTTCTCGGTGCCAGGGGGCGCTCGATCAGATACGCAGTATTTT	CASSFSVPGGARSDTQYF
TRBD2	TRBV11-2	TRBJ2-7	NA	TGTGCCAGCAGCTCCCTGACCCGGGACTATGACTACGAGCAGTACTTC	CASSSLTRDYDYEQYF
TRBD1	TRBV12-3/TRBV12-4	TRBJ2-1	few	TGTGCCAGCCAGTGGGGACAGGACTACAATGAGCAGTTCTTC	CASQWGQDYNEQFF
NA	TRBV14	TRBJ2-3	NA	TGTGCCAGCAGCCAAGAGTCTTCAGATACGCAGTATTTT	CASSQESSDTQYF
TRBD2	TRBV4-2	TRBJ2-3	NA	TGTGCCAGCAGCCAAGATCAGCGGGGGGTGGGGCGGGATACGCAGTATTTT	CASSQDQRGVGRDTQYF
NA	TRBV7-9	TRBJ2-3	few	TGTGCCAGCAGCTTAGGCGACAGGCGAGATACGCAGTATTTT	CASSLGDRRDTQYF
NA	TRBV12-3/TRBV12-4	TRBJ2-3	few	TGTGCCAGCAGTCCCCCCACCGGCAGGGCGATTTTCGGAGATACGCAGTATTTT	CASSPPTGRAIFGDTQYF
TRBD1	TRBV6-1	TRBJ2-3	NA	TGTGCCAGCAGCCCCTTGGGAACAGGGGGCTTGGATACGCAGTATTTT	CASSPLGTGGLDTQYF
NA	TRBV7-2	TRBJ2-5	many	TGTGCCAGCAGCTTAGACTTTTCACAAGAGACCCAGTACTTC	CASSLDFSQETQYF
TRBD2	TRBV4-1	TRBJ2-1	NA	TGCGCCAGCAGCCAGGTTGGGAGGGGTGAGCAGTTCTTC	CASSQVGRGEQFF
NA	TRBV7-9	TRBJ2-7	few	TGTGCCAGCAGCCTCTGGCAGGGGACTACTAAAACCTACGAGCAGTACTTC	CASSLWQGTTKTYEQYF
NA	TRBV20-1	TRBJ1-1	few	TGCAGTGCTACCCGGGGAGGGGGGGACACTGAAGCTTTCTTT	CSATRGGGDTEAFF
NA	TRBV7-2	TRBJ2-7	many	TGTGCCAGCAGCTTAACTCCCTCGGCCTACGAGCAGTACTTC	CASSLTPSAYEQYF
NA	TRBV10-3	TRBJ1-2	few	TGTGCCACCTGTCCCAGGGACGCAACTAACTATGGCTACACCTTC	CATCPRDATNYGYTF
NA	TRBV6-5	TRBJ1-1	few	TGTGCCAGCAGAAAAATTTTGGGGCAAGCTTTCTTT	CASRKILGQAFF
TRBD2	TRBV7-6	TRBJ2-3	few	TGTGCCGGCGCGGGAGTGGGGGATACGCAGTATTTT	CAGAGVGDTQYF